This TCR beta chain was profiled in a study of T cells in Graves' hyperthyroidism and ophthalmopathy. Study-wide results and limits: Most thyroid clonotypes that were expanded above 0.001 also turned up in blood. Ophthalmopathy was identified by the model a median about 6.4 months ahead of onset.

This CDR3 is 16 amino acids long. Germline values: CDR1 SGHRS, CDR2 YFSETQ. The V and J ends lost 1 base and 5 bases respectively, with 19 bases between them. Newly diagnosed hyperthyroidism, duration under 2 months, in patients aged 18 to 65. Notes on this clonotype: The target antigen is unknown.

Researchers took RNA transcripts and amplified the TCR beta CDR3 regions from them. Primed by the HTBI set, a first-round RT-PCR was run on the TCR CDR3. TCRdb called the multiplex PCR reads again in MiXCR, with one record for every CDR3 protein. The sample shows nearly 600,000 distinct CDR3 sequences, approximately 15% of them seen only once. This sequence originates from a woman in her 30s with Graves' hyperthyroidism that later progressed to Graves' ophthalmopathy. V and J are TRBV5-1 and TRBJ2-7; D is possibly TRBD2 (5 bases). Sequencing used blood. CDR3 bases: TGCGCCAGCAGCTTGAGAGCAGGACTCGATGGGAACGAGCAGTACTTC. Protein: CASSLRAGLDGNEQYF.